This TCR beta chain was retrieved from a study of T cell clonality in common variable immunodeficiency. Clones were read by immunoSEQ multiplex PCR, and TCRdb kept only the in-frame ones, dropping some. The sample has about 23,000 clones, none seen only once. Aged 9 to 64 years, CVID subjects averaged roughly 43 years old. This clone was recorded many times. The antigen remains unidentified. The read is 3 residues too short to cover the CDR3 end, so that end is filled in from the germline J gene. Study-level points and caveats: Fewer deletions and N-nucleotide insertions were reportedly seen in common variable immunodeficiency TCR beta sequences.

Trimming stripped 0 bases from V and 3 bases from J, with 8 bases between. The CDR3 sequence is 14 residues long. The sequencing input was peripheral blood mononuclear cells. The chain recombines TRBV23-1 with TRBJ2-5; D is ambiguous. TRBV23-1 is recorded as an ORF, its role being uncertain. The receptor comes from a human donor with common variable immunodeficiency. The covered CDR3 bases are TGCGCCAGCAGTCAATCAGGGCCAGAAGAGACC. It is translated as CASSQSGPEET. The entire CDR3 protein reads CASSQSGPEETQYF.